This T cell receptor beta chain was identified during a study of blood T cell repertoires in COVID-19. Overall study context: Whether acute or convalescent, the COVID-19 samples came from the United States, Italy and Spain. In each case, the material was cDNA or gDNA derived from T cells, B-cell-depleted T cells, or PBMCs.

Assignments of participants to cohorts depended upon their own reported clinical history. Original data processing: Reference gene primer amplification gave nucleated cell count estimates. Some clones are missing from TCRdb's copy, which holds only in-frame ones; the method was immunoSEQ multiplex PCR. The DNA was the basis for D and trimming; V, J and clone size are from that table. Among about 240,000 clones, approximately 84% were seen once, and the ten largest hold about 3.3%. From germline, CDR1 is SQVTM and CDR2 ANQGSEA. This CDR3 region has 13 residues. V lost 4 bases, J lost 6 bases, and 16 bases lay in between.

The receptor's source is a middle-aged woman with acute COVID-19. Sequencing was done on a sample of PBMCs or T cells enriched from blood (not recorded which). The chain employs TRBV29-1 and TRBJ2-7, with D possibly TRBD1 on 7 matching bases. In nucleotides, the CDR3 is TGCAGCGTTGGAGGCAGGGGGGTCCTCGAGCAGTACTTC. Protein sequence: CSVGGRGVLEQYF.